The clone carrying this TCR beta chain was counted once. Its target is unknown. The V gene end was trimmed by 4 bases and the J gene end by 7 bases; junction bases not matched to a gene: 8. The CDR3 covers 15 residues. The V gene's germline CDR1 is LNHDA and CDR2 SQIVND (reference sequence). The source of the sample is a study of shared clonotypes between healthy human individuals. Profiling relied on immunoSEQ multiplex PCR, and the TCRdb table lists in-frame clones only, not all of them. The sample records about 490,000 clones, about 72% being singletons. The study enrolled healthy HIV-negative adults without recent acute infections or vaccinations as donors. Overall study results and limits: Among donors, sharing of clonotypes was expected to be affected by sequencing depth.

Sequences were obtained from PBMCs. V gene TRBV19 combines with J gene TRBJ2-1; 9 bases fit TRBD2. The sequence was obtained from a woman aged 40 to 55 in good health. Some clones in this sample may be carry-over from other donors' samples. The CDR3 DNA follows: TGTGCCAGTAGTACACAGATAGCGGGAGCGAATGAGCAGTTCTTC. Translation: CASSTQIAGANEQFF.